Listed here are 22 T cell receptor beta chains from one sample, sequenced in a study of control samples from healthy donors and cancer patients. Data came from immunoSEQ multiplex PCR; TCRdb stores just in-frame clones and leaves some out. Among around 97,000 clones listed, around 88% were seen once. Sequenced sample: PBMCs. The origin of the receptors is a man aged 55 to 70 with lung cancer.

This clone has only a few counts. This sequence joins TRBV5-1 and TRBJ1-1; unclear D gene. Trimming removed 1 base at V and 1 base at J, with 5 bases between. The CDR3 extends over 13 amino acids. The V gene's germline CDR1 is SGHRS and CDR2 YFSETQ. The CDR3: CASSLTGNTEAFF. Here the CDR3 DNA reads TGCGCCAGCAGCTTGACGGGGAACACTGAAGCTTTCTTT. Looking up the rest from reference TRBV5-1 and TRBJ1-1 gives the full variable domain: KAGVTQTPRYLIKTRGQQVTLSCSPISGHRSVSWYQQTPGQGLQFLFEYFSETQRNKGNFPGRFSGRQFSNSRSEMNVSTLELGDSALYLCASSLTGNTEAFFGQGTRLTVV.

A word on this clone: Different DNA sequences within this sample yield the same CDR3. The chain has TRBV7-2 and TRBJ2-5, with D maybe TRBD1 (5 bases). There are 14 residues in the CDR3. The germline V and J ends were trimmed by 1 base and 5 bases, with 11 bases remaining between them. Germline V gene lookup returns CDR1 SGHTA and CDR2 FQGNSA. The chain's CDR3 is CASSLGGLLETQYF. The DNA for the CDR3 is TGTGCCAGCAGCTTAGGGGGCCTGCTTGAGACCCAGTACTTC. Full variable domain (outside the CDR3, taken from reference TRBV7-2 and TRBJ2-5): GAGVSQSPSNKVTEKGKDVELRCDPISGHTALYWYRQSLGQGLEFLIYFQGNSAPDKSGLPSDRFSAERTGGSVSTLTIQRTQQEDSAVYLCASSLGGLLETQYFGPGTRLLVL.

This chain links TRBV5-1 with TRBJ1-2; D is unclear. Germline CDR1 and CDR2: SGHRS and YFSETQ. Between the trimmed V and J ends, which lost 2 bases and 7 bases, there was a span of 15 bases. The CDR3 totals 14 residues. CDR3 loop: CASSLDHNDVGYTF. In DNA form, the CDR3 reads TGCGCCAGCAGCTTAGACCACAACGACGTTGGCTACACCTTC.

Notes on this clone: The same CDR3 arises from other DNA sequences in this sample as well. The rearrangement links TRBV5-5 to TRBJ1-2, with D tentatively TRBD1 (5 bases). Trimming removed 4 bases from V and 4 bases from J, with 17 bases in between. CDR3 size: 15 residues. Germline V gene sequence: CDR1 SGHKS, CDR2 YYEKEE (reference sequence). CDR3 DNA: TGTGCCAGCAGCACTCGGGACTCCCTAACCTATGGCTACACCTTC. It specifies CASSTRDSLTYGYTF.

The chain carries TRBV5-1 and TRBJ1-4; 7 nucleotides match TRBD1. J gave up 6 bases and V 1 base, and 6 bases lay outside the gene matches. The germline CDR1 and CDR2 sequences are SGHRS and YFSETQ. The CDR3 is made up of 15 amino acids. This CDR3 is CASSLTRGSDEKLFF. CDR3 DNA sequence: TGCGCCAGCAGCTTGACCAGGGGGTCTGATGAAAAACTGTTTTTT.

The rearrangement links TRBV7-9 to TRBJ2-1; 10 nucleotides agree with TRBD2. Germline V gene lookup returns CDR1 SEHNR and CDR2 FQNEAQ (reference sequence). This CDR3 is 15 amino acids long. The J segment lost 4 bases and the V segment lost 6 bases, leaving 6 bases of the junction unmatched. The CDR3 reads CASRTASGGYNEQFF. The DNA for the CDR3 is TGTGCCAGCAGAACCGCTAGCGGGGGATACAATGAGCAGTTCTTC.

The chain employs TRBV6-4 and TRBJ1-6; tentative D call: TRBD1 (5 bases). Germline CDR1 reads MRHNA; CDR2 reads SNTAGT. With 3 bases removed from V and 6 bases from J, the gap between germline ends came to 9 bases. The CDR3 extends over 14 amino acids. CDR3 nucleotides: TGTGCCAGCAGTGATAGACAGCTTAATTCACCCCTCCACTTT. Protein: CASSDRQLNSPLHF.

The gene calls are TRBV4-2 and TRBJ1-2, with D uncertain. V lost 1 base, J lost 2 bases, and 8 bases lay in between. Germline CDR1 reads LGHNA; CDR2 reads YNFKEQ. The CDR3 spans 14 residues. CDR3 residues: CASSQAALNYGYTF. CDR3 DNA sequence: TGTGCCAGCAGCCAAGCCGCCCTGAACTATGGCTACACCTTC.

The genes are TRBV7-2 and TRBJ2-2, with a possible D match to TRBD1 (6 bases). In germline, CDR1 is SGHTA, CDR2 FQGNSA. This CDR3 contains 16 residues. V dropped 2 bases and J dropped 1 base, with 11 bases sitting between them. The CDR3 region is CASSLLGRGNTGELFF. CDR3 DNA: TGTGCCAGCAGCTTATTGGGCAGGGGGAACACCGGGGAGCTGTTTTTT.

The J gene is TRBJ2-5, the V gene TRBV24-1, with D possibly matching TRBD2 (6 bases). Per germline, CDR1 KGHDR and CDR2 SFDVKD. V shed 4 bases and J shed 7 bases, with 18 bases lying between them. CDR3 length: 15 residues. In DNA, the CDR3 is TGTGCCACCAGTGACCCGCGGTCCTCCGGGGGGACCCAGTACTTC. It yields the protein CATSDPRSSGGTQYF.

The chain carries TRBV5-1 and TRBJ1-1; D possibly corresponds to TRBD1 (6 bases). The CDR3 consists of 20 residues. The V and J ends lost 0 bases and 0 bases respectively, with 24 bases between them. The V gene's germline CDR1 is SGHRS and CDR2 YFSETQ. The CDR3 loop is CASSLGAHVFKGVLNTEAFF. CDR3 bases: TGCGCCAGCAGCTTGGGCGCCCACGTCTTCAAGGGGGTACTGAACACTGAAGCTTTCTTT.

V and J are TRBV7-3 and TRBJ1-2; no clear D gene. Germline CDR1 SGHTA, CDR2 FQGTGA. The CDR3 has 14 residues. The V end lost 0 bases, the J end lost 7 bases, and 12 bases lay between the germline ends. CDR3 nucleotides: TGTGCCAGCAGCTTAACACGGGAAGGTGGTGGCTACACCTTC. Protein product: CASSLTREGGGYTF.

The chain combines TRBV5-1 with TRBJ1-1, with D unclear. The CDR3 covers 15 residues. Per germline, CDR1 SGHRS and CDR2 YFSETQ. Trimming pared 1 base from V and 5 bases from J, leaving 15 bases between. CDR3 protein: CASSLLVEKWTEAFF. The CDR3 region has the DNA TGCGCCAGCAGCTTGTTGGTAGAGAAGTGGACTGAAGCTTTCTTT.

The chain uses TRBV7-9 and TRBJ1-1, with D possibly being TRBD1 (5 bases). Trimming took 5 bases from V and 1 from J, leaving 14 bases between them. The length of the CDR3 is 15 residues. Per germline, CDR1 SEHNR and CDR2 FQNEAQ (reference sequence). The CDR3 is CASSLGAPSNTEAFF. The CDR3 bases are TGTGCCAGCAGCCTAGGGGCGCCCTCGAACACTGAAGCTTTCTTT.

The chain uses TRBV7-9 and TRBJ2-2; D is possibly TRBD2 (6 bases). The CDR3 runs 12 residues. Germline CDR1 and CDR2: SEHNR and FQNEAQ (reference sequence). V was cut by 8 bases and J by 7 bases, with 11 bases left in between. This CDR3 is CASYTGLGELFF. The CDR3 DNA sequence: TGTGCCAGCTATACGGGACTCGGGGAGCTGTTTTTT.

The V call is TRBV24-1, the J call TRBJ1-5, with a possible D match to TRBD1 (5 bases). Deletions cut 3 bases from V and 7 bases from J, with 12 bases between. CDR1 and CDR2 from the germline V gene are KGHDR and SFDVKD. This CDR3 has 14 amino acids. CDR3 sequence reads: CATSDPGSEQPQHF. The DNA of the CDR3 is TGTGCCACCAGTGATCCAGGGTCAGAGCAGCCCCAGCATTTT.

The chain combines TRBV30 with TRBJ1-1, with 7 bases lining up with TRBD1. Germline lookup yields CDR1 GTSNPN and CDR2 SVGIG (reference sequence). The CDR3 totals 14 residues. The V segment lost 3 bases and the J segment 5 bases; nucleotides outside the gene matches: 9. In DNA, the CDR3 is TGTGCCTGGAGGGAAGACAGGGTAAGGACTGAAGCTTTCTTT. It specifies CAWREDRVRTEAFF.

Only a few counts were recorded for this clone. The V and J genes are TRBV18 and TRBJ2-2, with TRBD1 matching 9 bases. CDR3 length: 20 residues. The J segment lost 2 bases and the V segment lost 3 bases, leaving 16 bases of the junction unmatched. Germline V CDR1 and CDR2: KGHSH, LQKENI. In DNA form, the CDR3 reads TGTGCCAGCTCACCGCGCCTCCGGGACAGGGCAAAGATCAACACCGGGGAGCTGTTTTTT. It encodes CASSPRLRDRAKINTGELFF.

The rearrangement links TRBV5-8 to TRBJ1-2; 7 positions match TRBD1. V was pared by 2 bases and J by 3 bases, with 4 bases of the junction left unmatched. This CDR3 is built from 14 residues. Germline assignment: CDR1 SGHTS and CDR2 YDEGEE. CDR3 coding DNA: TGTGCCAGCAGCTTTACCGGGACAGACTATGGCTACACCTTC. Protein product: CASSFTGTDYGYTF. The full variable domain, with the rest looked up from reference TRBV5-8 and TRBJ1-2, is EAGVTQSPTHLIKTRGQQATLRCSPISGHTSVYWYQQALGLGLQFLLWYDEGEERNRGNFPPRFSGRQFPNYSSELNVNALELEDSALYLCASSFTGTDYGYTFGSGTRLTVV.

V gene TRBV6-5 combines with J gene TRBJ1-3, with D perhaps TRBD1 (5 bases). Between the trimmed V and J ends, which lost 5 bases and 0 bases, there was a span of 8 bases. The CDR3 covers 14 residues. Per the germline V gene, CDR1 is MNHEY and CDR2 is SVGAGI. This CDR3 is CASSPGYSGNTIYF. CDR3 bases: TGTGCCAGCAGTCCAGGGTACTCTGGAAACACCATATATTTT.

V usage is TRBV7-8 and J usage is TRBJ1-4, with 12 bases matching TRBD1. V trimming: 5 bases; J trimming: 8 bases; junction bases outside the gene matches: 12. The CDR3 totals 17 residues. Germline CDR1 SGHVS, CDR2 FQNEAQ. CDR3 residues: CASSPQPGQGAGEKLFF. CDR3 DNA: TGTGCCAGCAGCCCACAACCGGGACAGGGGGCGGGAGAAAAACTGTTTTTT. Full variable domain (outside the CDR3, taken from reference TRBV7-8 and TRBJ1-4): GAGVSQSPRYKVAKRGQDVALRCDPISGHVSLFWYQQALGQGPEFLTYFQNEAQLDKSGLPSDRFFAERPEGSVSTLKIQRTQQEDSAVYLCASSPQPGQGAGEKLFFGSGTQLSVL.

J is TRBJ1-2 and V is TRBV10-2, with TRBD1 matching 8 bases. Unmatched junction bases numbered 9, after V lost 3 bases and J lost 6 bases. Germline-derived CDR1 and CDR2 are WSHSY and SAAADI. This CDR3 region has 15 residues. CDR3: CASSDPFSGGDGYTF. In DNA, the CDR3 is TGCGCCAGCAGTGACCCTTTTTCAGGGGGCGATGGCTACACCTTC.